This record looks at one T cell receptor beta chain sequence and its context. Germline V CDR1 and CDR2: LNHNV, YYDKDF (reference sequence). The CDR3 is 14 amino acids. Trimming left V 5 bases short and J 6 bases short, with 17 bases between. In the study's own analysis: By means of reference gene primer amplification, nucleated cell counts were estimated. The repertoire was sequenced with immunoSEQ multiplex PCR; TCRdb's copy has only in-frame clones and lacks some. V and J calls and clone size are copied from that table; D and trimming were computed from the DNA. The repertoire holds more than 200,000 clones, 85% to 90% seen once, with about 4.8% in the top ten. The entry originates in a study of blood T cell repertoires in COVID-19. Study-wide background: The samples span acute and convalescent COVID-19 from the United States, Italy and Spain.

The J gene is TRBJ2-7, the V gene TRBV15, with D possibly being TRBD1 (5 bases). The sequencing input was peripheral blood. This clonotype was obtained from a man aged 50 to 59 with acute or convalescent COVID-19. The CDR3: CATSLVQGLSEQYF. CDR3 DNA sequence: TGTGCCACCAGCTTAGTCCAGGGATTGAGCGAGCAGTACTTC.